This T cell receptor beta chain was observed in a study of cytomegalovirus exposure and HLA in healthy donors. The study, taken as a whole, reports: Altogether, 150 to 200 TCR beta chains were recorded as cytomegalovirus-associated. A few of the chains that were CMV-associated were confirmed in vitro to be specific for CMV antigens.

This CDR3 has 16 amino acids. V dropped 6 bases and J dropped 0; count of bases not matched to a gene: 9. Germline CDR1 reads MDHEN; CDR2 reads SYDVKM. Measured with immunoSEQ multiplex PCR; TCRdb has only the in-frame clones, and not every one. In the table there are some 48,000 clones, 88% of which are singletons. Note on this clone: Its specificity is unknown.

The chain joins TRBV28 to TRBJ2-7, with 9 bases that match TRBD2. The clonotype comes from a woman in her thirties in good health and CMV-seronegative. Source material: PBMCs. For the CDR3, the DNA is TGTGCCAGCAGGGCGGTGGAACTAGCGGGCTCCTACGAGCAGTACTTC. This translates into CASRAVELAGSYEQYF.